The 20 T cell receptor beta chains given below trace back to one sample, sequenced in a study of T cell repertoires in cytomegalovirus infection. For these TCRs, the target antigens are not known. A single record per CDR3 protein comes from TCRdb applying MiXCR to the reads. The repertoire holds roughly 800,000 distinct CDR3 sequences, with around 29% as singletons. The sequenced sample was cultured CD8+ T cells from PBMCs, obtained from culture after CMV antigen stimulation. All receptors derive from a human donor in good health (CMV status not recorded). Some clones in this sample may be carry-over from other donors' samples.

Many counts were recorded for this clonotype. This sequence joins TRBV7-2 and TRBJ2-7; D ambiguous. Trimming stripped 1 base from V and 0 bases from J, with 10 bases between. This CDR3 has 15 amino acids. Germline CDR1 reads SGHTA; CDR2 reads FQGNSA. The CDR3 DNA follows: TGTGCCAGCAGCTTAGAAATAACGAGCTCCTACGAGCAGTACGTC. This gives the protein CASSLEITSSYEQYV.

This clonotype turned up a few times. V and J are TRBV6-2 or TRBV6-3 and TRBJ1-1, with a weak D call TRBD1 (5 bases). The CDR3 covers 15 residues. CDR1 and CDR2 from the germline V gene are MNHEY and SVGEGT. Trimming removed 0 bases from V and 11 bases from J, with 19 bases in between. The CDR3, as DNA: TGTGCCAGCAGTTACTCGAACGGACACCCCGTCTGGGCTTTCTTT. Protein: CASSYSNGHPVWAFF.

In regard to this clonotype: A much larger clone lies one base from this, so it may be a read error. The J gene is TRBJ2-1, the V gene TRBV19, with a tentative D call TRBD1 (6 bases). The CDR3 has 15 residues. Trimming removed 4 bases at V and 0 bases at J, with 10 bases between. Germline loops: CDR1 LNHDA, CDR2 SQIVND (reference sequence). The CDR3 loop reads CASSTDSSSYNEQFF. CDR3 coding DNA: TGTGCCAGTAGTACGGACAGCAGCTCCTACAATGAGCAGTTCTTC.

The rearrangement joins TRBV6-8 to TRBJ2-1, with TRBD2 matching over 9 bases. This CDR3 comprises 15 residues. The V gene's germline CDR1 is MNHGY and CDR2 SAAAGT. The V segment lost 2 bases and the J segment 6 bases; nucleotides outside the gene matches: 5. CDR3 in DNA: TGTGCCAGCAGTTACAGCGGGGGGCTTTTCAATGAGCAGTTCTTC. Translating it yields CASSYSGGLFNEQFF.

This clonotype was seen many times. The chain joins TRBV7-6 to TRBJ1-6; D call uncertain. This CDR3 has 13 residues. Trimming pared 1 base from V and 7 bases from J, leaving 5 bases between. Germline V CDR1 and CDR2: SGHVS, FNYEAQ. CDR3 in amino acids: CASSLGSNSPLHF. As DNA, the CDR3 is TGTGCCAGCAGCTTAGGCAGCAATTCACCCCTCCACTTT.

Here the CDR3 reads CASSLGTGRNSPLHF. The CDR3 DNA sequence: TGTGCCAGCAGTTTGGGGACAGGGCGAAATTCACCCCTCCACTTT. The chain employs TRBV27 and TRBJ1-6, with 9 bases fitting TRBD1. The length of the CDR3 is 15 residues. Germline lookup yields CDR1 MNHEY and CDR2 SMNVEV (reference sequence). Trimming at V came to 3 bases and at J to 7 bases, leaving 4 bases not matched to a gene.

This clonotype was detected ten times or more. The chain links TRBV12-5 to TRBJ2-1; maybe TRBD2 (6 bases). From germline, CDR1 is LGHNT and CDR2 FRNRAP. The CDR3 loop spans 12 amino acids. Trimming pared 9 bases from V and 7 bases from J, leaving 13 bases between. The CDR3 nucleotides are TGTGCTAGCATGGAGGGGTTGAATGAGCAGTTCTTC. Its translation is CASMEGLNEQFF.

J is TRBJ2-7 and V is TRBV7-9; perhaps TRBD1 as D (5 bases). V dropped 0 bases and J dropped 6 bases, with 12 bases sitting between them. Germline loops: CDR1 SEHNR, CDR2 FQNEAQ (reference sequence). This CDR3 comprises 14 residues. The CDR3, as DNA: TGTGCCAGCAGCTTAGCGTACCCAGGGCTCGAGCAGTACTTC. Its translation is CASSLAYPGLEQYF.

This clonotype was seen many times. The genes are TRBV7-9 and TRBJ2-5, with 12 nucleotides matching TRBD1. Germline values: CDR1 SEHNR, CDR2 FQNEAQ (reference sequence). Unmatched junction bases numbered 10, after V lost 8 bases and J lost 3 bases. CDR3 length: 16 amino acids. CDR3 sequence: CASVHRDRGREETQYF. CDR3 nucleotides: TGTGCCAGCGTCCACAGGGACAGGGGGCGCGAAGAGACCCAGTACTTC.

The V call is TRBV7-3, the J call TRBJ1-1; D call uncertain. With 3 bases removed from V and 6 bases from J, the gap between germline ends came to 14 bases. CDR1 is SGHTA and CDR2 is FQGTGA in the germline V gene. The CDR3 has 14 residues. This CDR3 is CASSFAKRAAEAFF. In DNA form, the CDR3 reads TGTGCCAGCAGCTTTGCCAAGAGGGCGGCTGAAGCTTTCTTT.

The genes are TRBV19 and TRBJ1-5; 11 bases map to TRBD1. CDR3 size: 20 residues. With V trimmed by 10 bases and J by 0 bases, 20 bases remained unmatched. Germline-derived CDR1 and CDR2 are LNHDA and SQIVND (reference sequence). In DNA form, the CDR3 reads TGTGCCACCTCAAGCCCGGGACAGGGGGGAAACGAGTATAGCAATCAGCCCCAGCATTTT. Encoded protein: CATSSPGQGGNEYSNQPQHF.

This clonotype was seen only a few times. The chain uses TRBV4-1 and TRBJ2-1; 9 nucleotides agree with TRBD2. V shed 3 bases, J shed 3 bases, and the junction held 6 bases outside the gene matches. The CDR3 loop spans 16 amino acids. CDR1 and CDR2 from the germline V gene are MGHRA and YSYEKL. Written as DNA, the CDR3 is TGCGCCAGCAGCCAGGCTTCTAGCGGGGACTACAATGAGCAGTTCTTC. Translated, it gives CASSQASSGDYNEQFF.

This clonotype came up a few times. The V gene is TRBV6-5, the J gene TRBJ1-1; D gene ambiguous. CDR1 is MNHEY, CDR2 SVGAGI, per germline. Trimming pared 7 bases from V and 4 bases from J, leaving 10 bases between. This CDR3 comprises 12 residues. The CDR3 here is CASMSGFTEAFF. CDR3 sequence (DNA): TGTGCCAGCATGTCCGGGTTCACTGAAGCTTTCTTT.

The table lists this clonotype with many counts. The chain carries TRBV7-6 and TRBJ2-5, with 7 positions matching TRBD1. The germline V gene encodes CDR1 SGHVS and CDR2 FNYEAQ. The CDR3 covers 14 residues. Trimming removed 5 bases from V and 5 bases from J; junction bases left unmatched: 8. The CDR3 sequence is CASSPTGVWETQYF. CDR3 sequence (DNA): TGTGCCAGCAGCCCCACAGGGGTCTGGGAGACCCAGTACTTC. Full variable domain (remainder filled in from reference TRBV7-6 and TRBJ2-5): GAGVSQSPRYKVTKRGQDVALRCDPISGHVSLYWYRQALGQGPEFLTYFNYEAQQDKSGLPNDRFSAERPEGSISTLTIQRTEQRDSAMYRCASSPTGVWETQYFGPGTRLLVL.

This clonotype was seen more than once but under ten times. This chain links TRBV6-1 with TRBJ2-5; 10 nucleotides align to TRBD1. V lost 3 bases and J lost 7; bases outside the gene matches: 5. This CDR3 comprises 14 residues. Looked up from germline, CDR1 is MNHNS and CDR2 is SASEGT. CDR3 sequence (DNA): TGTGCCAGCAGTGACGGACAGGGGGGCAGGACCCAGTACTTC. Protein product: CASSDGQGGRTQYF.

The CDR3 bases are TGTGCCAGCAGTTTAATACTAGATGCCCTAGATACGCAGTATTTT. Its translation: CASSLILDALDTQYF. The V and J genes are TRBV28 and TRBJ2-3; possibly TRBD2 for D (5 bases). Germline CDR1 and CDR2: MDHEN and SYDVKM. Trimming pared 2 bases from V and 5 bases from J, leaving 14 bases between. The CDR3 loop spans 15 amino acids. Based on the CDR3 plus reference TRBV28 and TRBJ2-3, the full variable domain is DVKVTQSSRYLVKRTGEKVFLECVQDMDHENMFWYRQDPGLGLRLIYFSYDVKMKEKGDIPEGYSVSREKKERFSLILESASTNQTSMYLCASSLILDALDTQYFGPGTRLTVL.

This clonotype turned up a few times. This chain uses TRBV2 with TRBJ2-7; no firm D call. V dropped 4 bases and J dropped 6 bases, with 13 bases sitting between them. This CDR3 comprises 13 residues. Germline assignment: CDR1 SNHLY and CDR2 FYNNEI. The CDR3 is CASSAAGRAEQYF. Here the CDR3 DNA reads TGTGCCAGCAGTGCGGCCGGTCGGGCCGAGCAGTACTTC.

The chain has TRBV7-4 and TRBJ2-4; D remains ambiguous. Per germline, CDR1 SGHVT and CDR2 SQSDAQ. This CDR3 has 14 amino acids. The ends were cut back, 5 bases at V and 1 base at J, with 9 bases in the middle. The CDR3 DNA reads as TGTGCCAGCAGCCCCCATGCGGCCAAAAACATTCAGTACTTC. Encoded protein: CASSPHAAKNIQYF. The full variable domain, with the rest looked up from reference TRBV7-4 and TRBJ2-4, is GAGVSQSPRYKVAKRGRDVALRCDSISGHVTLYWYRQTLGQGSEVLTYSQSDAQRDKSGRPSGRFSAERPERSVSTLKIQRTEQGDSAVYLCASSPHAAKNIQYFGAGTRLSVL.

The rearrangement joins TRBV19 to TRBJ2-1; a possible D gene is TRBD1 (6 bases). CDR3 length: 18 amino acids. V was pared by 0 bases and J by 0 bases, with 15 bases between. Germline V gene data show CDR1 as LNHDA and CDR2 as SQIVND (reference sequence). CDR3 loop: CASSIEDRGPLSYNEQFF. DNA of the CDR3: TGTGCCAGTAGTATAGAGGACAGAGGTCCCCTCTCCTACAATGAGCAGTTCTTC.

The chain combines TRBV20-1 with TRBJ1-1; D possibly corresponds to TRBD1 (5 bases). Per the germline V gene, CDR1 is DFQATT and CDR2 is SNEGSKA (reference sequence). The length of the CDR3 is 16 residues. Trimming cost V 5 bases and J 1 base, with 20 bases left between them. CDR3 DNA sequence: TGCAGTGCTCCAATTCGAGCTTCCACAGGGAACACTGAAGCTTTCTTT. Protein sequence: CSAPIRASTGNTEAFF.